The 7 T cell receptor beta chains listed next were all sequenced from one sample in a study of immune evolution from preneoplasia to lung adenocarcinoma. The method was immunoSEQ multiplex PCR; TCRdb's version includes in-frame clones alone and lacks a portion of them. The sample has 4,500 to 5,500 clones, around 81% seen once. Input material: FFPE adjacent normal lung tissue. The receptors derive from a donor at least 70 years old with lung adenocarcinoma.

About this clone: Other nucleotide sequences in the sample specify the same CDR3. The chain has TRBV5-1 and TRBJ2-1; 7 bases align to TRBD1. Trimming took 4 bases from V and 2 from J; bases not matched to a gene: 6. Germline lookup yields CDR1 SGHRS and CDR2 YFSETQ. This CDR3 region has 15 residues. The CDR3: CASSLGGQTYNEQFF. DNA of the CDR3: TGCGCCAGCAGCCTAGGGGGACAGACCTACAATGAGCAGTTCTTC.

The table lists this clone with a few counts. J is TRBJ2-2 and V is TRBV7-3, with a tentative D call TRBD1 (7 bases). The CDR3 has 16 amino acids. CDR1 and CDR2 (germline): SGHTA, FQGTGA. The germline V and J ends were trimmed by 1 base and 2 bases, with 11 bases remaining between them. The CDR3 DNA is TGTGCCAGCAGCTTAATGGAGGGGGCAAACACCGGGGAGCTGTTTTTT. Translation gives CASSLMEGANTGELFF.

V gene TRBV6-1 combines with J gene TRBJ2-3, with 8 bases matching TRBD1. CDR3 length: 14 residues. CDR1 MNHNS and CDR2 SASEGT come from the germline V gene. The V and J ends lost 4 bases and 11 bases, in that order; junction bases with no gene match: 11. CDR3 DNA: TGTGCCAGCAGTGCCCAGGGGGCTCCCTTCAAGCAGTATTTT. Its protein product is CASSAQGAPFKQYF.

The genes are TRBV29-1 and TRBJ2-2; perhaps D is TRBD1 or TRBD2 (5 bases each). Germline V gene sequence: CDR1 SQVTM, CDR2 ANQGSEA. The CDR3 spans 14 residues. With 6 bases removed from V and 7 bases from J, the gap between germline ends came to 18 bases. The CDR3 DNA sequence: TGCAGCGTCCCATCCGGGACGACGAGCGGGGAGCTGTTTTTT. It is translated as CSVPSGTTSGELFF.

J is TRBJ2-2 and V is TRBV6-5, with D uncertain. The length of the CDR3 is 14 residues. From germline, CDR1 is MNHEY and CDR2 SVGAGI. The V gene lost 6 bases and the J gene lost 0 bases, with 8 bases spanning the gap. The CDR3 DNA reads TGTGCCAGCAGCCCGTTAGCGAACACCGGGGAGCTGTTTTTT. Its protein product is CASSPLANTGELFF.

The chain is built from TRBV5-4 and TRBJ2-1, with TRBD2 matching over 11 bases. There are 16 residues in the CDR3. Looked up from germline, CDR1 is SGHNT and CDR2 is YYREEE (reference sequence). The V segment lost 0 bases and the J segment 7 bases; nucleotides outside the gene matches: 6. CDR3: CASSLGGGLAGNEQFF. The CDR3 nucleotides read TGTGCCAGCAGCTTGGGGGGTGGACTAGCGGGTAATGAGCAGTTCTTC.

CDR3 protein: CASSVDRTDTEAFF. The CDR3 DNA reads as TGCGCCAGCAGCGTGGACAGAACAGACACTGAAGCTTTCTTT. The gene calls are TRBV5-1 and TRBJ1-1; possibly TRBD1 for D (6 bases). The germline V gene encodes CDR1 SGHRS and CDR2 YFSETQ. The length of the CDR3 is 14 residues. The V end was cut by 4 bases, the J end by 3 bases, with 13 bases between.